This TCR beta chain comes out of a study of T cell repertoires in ileal Crohn's disease. This clone has only a few counts. Time point of the sample: neoterminal ileum biopsy at postoperative endoscopy, about 6 months after surgery. Germline assignment: CDR1 KGHSH and CDR2 LQKENI. The ends lost 5 bases at V and 5 bases at J; junction bases unmatched: 4. CDR3 length: 14 amino acids. Profiling relied on immunoSEQ multiplex PCR, and the TCRdb table lists in-frame clones only, not all of them. Here the sample spans about 9,400 clones, 78% being singletons. The V call is TRBV18, the J call TRBJ1-1; 11 positions match TRBD1. The source is an adult with Crohn's disease. The material sequenced was ileal tissue. This chain's CDR3 is CASSSGQGETEAFF. Here the CDR3 DNA reads TGTGCCAGCTCATCGGGACAGGGGGAGACTGAAGCTTTCTTT. The full variable domain, in which reference TRBV18 and TRBJ1-1 provide the parts outside the CDR3, is NAGVMQNPRHLVRRRGQEARLRCSPMKGHSHVYWYRQLPEEGLKFMVYLQKENIIDESGMPKERFSAEFPKEGPSILRIQQVVRGDSAAYFCASSSGQGETEAFFGQGTRLTVV.